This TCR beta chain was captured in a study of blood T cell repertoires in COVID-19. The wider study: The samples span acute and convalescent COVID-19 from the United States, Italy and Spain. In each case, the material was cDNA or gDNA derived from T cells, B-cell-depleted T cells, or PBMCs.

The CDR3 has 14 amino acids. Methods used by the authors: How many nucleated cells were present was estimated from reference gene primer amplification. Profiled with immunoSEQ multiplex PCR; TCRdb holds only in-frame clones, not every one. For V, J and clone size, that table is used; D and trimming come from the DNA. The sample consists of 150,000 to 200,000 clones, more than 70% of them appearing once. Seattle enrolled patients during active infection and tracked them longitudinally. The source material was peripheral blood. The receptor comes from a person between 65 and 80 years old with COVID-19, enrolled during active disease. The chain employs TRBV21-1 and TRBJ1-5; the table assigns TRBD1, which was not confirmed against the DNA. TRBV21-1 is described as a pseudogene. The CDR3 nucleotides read TGTGCCAGCAGCAAAGCGACAGGGAACCAGCCCCAGCATTTT. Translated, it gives CASSKATGNQPQHF.